This T cell receptor beta chain was recovered during a study of identical twins. Study results and caveats: Zero-insertion analyses were open to partial confounding by invariant MAIT and iNKT cells.

Template switching added a universal primer site; cDNA carried unique molecular identifiers. TCRdb independently ran MiXCR on the 5' RACE reads; one entry per CDR3 protein. The data contain roughly 1.6 million distinct CDR3 sequences, under 35% of them singletons. To note about this clonotype: The antigen is not known. One end of the junction varies from germline; a read error may be responsible.

This CDR3 contains 16 residues. CDR1 LGHNA and CDR2 YNFKEQ come from the germline V gene. The V gene is TRBV4-2, the J gene TRBJ2-1, with 7 positions matching TRBD2. Sequencing was carried out using cord blood. This clonotype was sampled from a newborn girl in good health. DNA of the CDR3: TGTGCCAGCAGCCAAGGAGCGGGGTACTCCTGCAATGAGCAGTTCTTC. It encodes CASSQGAGYSCNEQFF.